These 30 T cell receptor beta chains were all obtained from the same sample, sequenced in a study of blood T cells in healthy people across ages. PCR was performed a second time for about 6 to 12 cycles using a sample-barcoded 5' primer and a J-beta primer mix. TCRdb ran MiXCR on the 5' RACE reads and lists one entry per CDR3 protein. The sample has 1.5 million to 2 million distinct CDR3 sequences; roughly 28% are singletons. Sequencing input: blood. Receptor source: a woman aged 30 to 39 in good health.

This clonotype was seen at least ten times. The chain recombines TRBV29-1 with TRBJ2-7; possibly TRBD1 or TRBD2 for D (5 bases each). V lost 6 bases and J lost 4, with 16 bases in between. The CDR3 runs 13 residues. Germline lookup yields CDR1 SQVTM and CDR2 ANQGSEA. CDR3 protein: CSVRTGEGYEQYF. Written as DNA, the CDR3 is TGCAGCGTCCGAACGGGTGAGGGGTACGAGCAGTACTTC.

This clonotype was seen repeatedly, ten times or more. The CDR3 bases are TGCGCCAGCAGTGAGTCCAACAGGGCGTCTTCACCCCTCCACTTT. Translation: CASSESNRASSPLHF. V and J are TRBV10-2 and TRBJ1-6, with D possibly being TRBD1 (6 bases). The CDR3 runs 15 residues. Trimming took off 0 bases at V and 9 bases at J, with 12 bases between the two ends. The germline V gene encodes CDR1 WSHSY and CDR2 SAAADI.

As concerns this clonotype: Given a much more abundant clone one base away, this may be a read error. The chain couples TRBV24-1 to TRBJ2-3; no definite D call. In germline, CDR1 is KGHDR, CDR2 SFDVKD. The CDR3 is made up of 14 amino acids. Deletions cut 3 bases from V and 2 bases from J, with 8 bases between. CDR3 sequence reads: CATSDAILTDTQYF. CDR3 in DNA: TGTGCCACCAGTGATGCGATCCTCACAGATACGCAGTATTTT.

Comment on this clonotype: One end of the junction is discordant with germline, which a read error may explain. V usage is TRBV7-2 and J usage is TRBJ2-7, with a tentative D call TRBD2 (5 bases). This CDR3 has 14 residues. Germline V gene lookup returns CDR1 SGHTA and CDR2 FQGNSA. Written as DNA, the CDR3 is TGTGCCTGCAGCTTATCCGCGGAGGCCTACGAGCAGTACTTC. It specifies CACSLSAEAYEQYF.

This clonotype turned up a few times. This chain links TRBV7-3 with TRBJ1-1; D is possibly TRBD1 (5 bases). The V and J ends lost 2 bases and 0 bases respectively, with 10 bases between them. CDR3 size: 15 residues. Per germline, CDR1 SGHTA and CDR2 FQGTGA. The CDR3 region has the DNA TGTGCCAGCAGCTTACAGGGTACGTTGAACACTGAAGCTTTCTTT. Protein sequence: CASSLQGTLNTEAFF.

The chain joins TRBV20-1 to TRBJ2-3, with D perhaps assigned TRBD1 or TRBD2 (5 bases each). Per germline, CDR1 DFQATT and CDR2 SNEGSKA (reference sequence). Trimming took off 3 bases at V and 0 bases at J, with 16 bases between the two ends. The CDR3 runs 16 residues. CDR3: CSASPIPRDSTDTQYF. As DNA, the CDR3 is TGCAGTGCTAGCCCTATCCCTAGGGACAGCACAGATACGCAGTATTTT.

This clonotype has only a few counts. Germline is not matched at one junction end, which may reflect a read error. The rearrangement uses TRBV18 and TRBJ1-2; 8 nucleotides align to TRBD1. CDR3 size: 13 residues. Germline assignment: CDR1 KGHSH and CDR2 LQKENI. CDR3 DNA sequence: TGTGTCAGCTCCCCTGACAGGGGCGGCGGCTACACCTTC. This sequence encodes CVSSPDRGGGYTF.

This clonotype was seen ten or more times. V and J are TRBV29-1 and TRBJ2-5, with 9 bases identical to TRBD1. The CDR3 is 14 residues long. Looked up from germline, CDR1 is SQVTM and CDR2 is ANQGSEA. V lost 1 base to trimming and J lost 2 bases; unmatched junction nucleotides: 2. CDR3: CSVEGTGAQETQYF. The CDR3 region has the DNA TGCAGCGTTGAAGGGACAGGGGCACAAGAGACCCAGTACTTC.

This chain uses TRBV14 with TRBJ2-5; no firm D call. The germline CDR1 and CDR2 sequences are SGHDN and FVKESK. The CDR3 has 14 amino acids. Trimming stripped 3 bases from V and 11 bases from J, with 19 bases between. The CDR3 nucleotides are TGTGCCAGCAGCCACGGCACTGTCATGGATAAGCAGTACTTC. Amino acids: CASSHGTVMDKQYF.

The V call is TRBV20-1, the J call TRBJ2-1, with 8 nucleotides matching TRBD2. Looked up from germline, CDR1 is DFQATT and CDR2 is SNEGSKA (reference sequence). This CDR3 comprises 15 residues. Trimming took 0 bases from V and 8 from J; bases not matched to a gene: 9. The CDR3 sequence: CSARDHQREWHEQFF. Written as DNA, the CDR3 is TGCAGTGCTAGAGATCACCAGCGGGAGTGGCATGAGCAGTTCTTC.

This clonotype was seen more than once but under ten times. The chain employs TRBV20-1 and TRBJ2-3; the match to TRBD2 covers 10 bases. Per the germline V gene, CDR1 is DFQATT and CDR2 is SNEGSKA (reference sequence). The CDR3 runs 18 residues. With 1 base clipped from V and 6 bases from J, the junction kept 16 bases outside the gene matches. DNA for the CDR3: TGCAGTGCTAGAGGTCAATTCGGGGGACTAGCGAATCCGGATACGCAGTATTTT. This encodes CSARGQFGGLANPDTQYF.

The rearrangement uses TRBV2 and TRBJ1-5, with TRBD1 as a possible D gene (6 bases). The germline CDR1 and CDR2 sequences are SNHLY and FYNNEI. V was clipped by 4 bases and J by 5 bases, with 15 bases between them. This CDR3 has 15 residues. CDR3 DNA: TGTGCCAGCAGTGTTAACAGGGTCCAGGATCAGCCCCAGCATTTT. Translated: CASSVNRVQDQPQHF.

This chain links TRBV7-3 with TRBJ2-3; 9 bases line up with TRBD2. Losses at the gene ends were 5 bases for V and 1 base for J; bases not matched to a gene: 10. Germline values: CDR1 SGHTA, CDR2 FQGTGA. The CDR3 contains 17 residues. The CDR3 protein is CASSRDRGGAGTDTQYF. The CDR3 nucleotides read TGTGCCAGCAGCCGAGACCGCGGGGGGGCGGGCACAGATACGCAGTATTTT.

CDR3 coding DNA: TGTGCCAGCAGCCAAGACCGGGCTCAAGGCTACACCTTC. Its protein product is CASSQDRAQGYTF. J is TRBJ1-2 and V is TRBV4-2; no clear D gene. V gave up 0 bases and J gave up 8 bases, with 10 bases separating them. CDR1 and CDR2 from the germline V gene are LGHNA and YNFKEQ. The CDR3 is made up of 13 amino acids.

This clonotype came up a few times. The J gene is TRBJ1-5, the V gene TRBV18; D is unresolved. V gave up 3 bases and J gave up 5 bases, with 8 bases separating them. Germline V gene lookup returns CDR1 KGHSH and CDR2 LQKENI. CDR3 size: 13 residues. The CDR3 here is CASSPEEDQPQHF. In DNA, the CDR3 is TGTGCCAGCTCACCGGAAGAAGATCAGCCCCAGCATTTT. Using reference TRBV18 and TRBJ1-5 for the parts outside the CDR3, the full variable domain is NAGVMQNPRHLVRRRGQEARLRCSPMKGHSHVYWYRQLPEEGLKFMVYLQKENIIDESGMPKERFSAEFPKEGPSILRIQQVVRGDSAAYFCASSPEEDQPQHFGDGTRLSIL.

The V call is TRBV7-2, the J call TRBJ1-4; possibly TRBD1 for D (5 bases). Germline V gene lookup returns CDR1 SGHTA and CDR2 FQGNSA. CDR3 length: 16 residues. Trimming removed 5 bases at V and 0 bases at J, with 13 bases between. The CDR3, as DNA: TGTGCCAGCAGCGTCTGGGGCAGGGCAACTAATGAAAAACTGTTTTTT. Residues: CASSVWGRATNEKLFF. The whole variable domain, remainder taken from reference TRBV7-2 and TRBJ1-4, is GAGVSQSPSNKVTEKGKDVELRCDPISGHTALYWYRQSLGQGLEFLIYFQGNSAPDKSGLPSDRFSAERTGGSVSTLTIQRTQQEDSAVYLCASSVWGRATNEKLFFGSGTQLSVL.

This clonotype was counted a few times. The chain uses TRBV5-7 and TRBJ2-2; D unresolved. Being an ORF, TRBV5-7 has a function that is uncertain. V lost 3 bases, J lost 8 bases, and 8 bases lay in between. The CDR3 loop spans 12 amino acids. The CDR3 bases are TGTGCCAGCAGCTCCCCTCCAGGGGAGCTGTTTTTT. As protein: CASSSPPGELFF.

The rearrangement joins TRBV5-1 to TRBJ2-3; D uncertain. There are 15 residues in the CDR3. Germline CDR1 is SGHRS and CDR2 is YFSETQ. V lost 2 bases and J 0 bases, leaving 10 bases between the germline ends. CDR3 coding DNA: TGCGCCAGCAGCTTCGACGTGGCTAGCACAGATACGCAGTATTTT. This gives the protein CASSFDVASTDTQYF.

This clonotype has more than one count but fewer than ten. This chain connects TRBV12-3 or TRBV12-4 to TRBJ1-4; D remains unclear. Between the trimmed V and J ends, which lost 10 bases and 7 bases, there was a span of 16 bases. The CDR3 runs to 13 residues. The DNA of the CDR3 is TGTGCCACCTTAACAAATTGGGGTGAAAAACTGTTTTTT. Residues: CATLTNWGEKLFF.

This sequence joins TRBV18 and TRBJ2-1; 7 nucleotides agree with TRBD1. The J segment lost 8 bases and the V segment lost 8 bases, leaving 9 bases of the junction unmatched. The CDR3 spans 13 residues. In germline, CDR1 is KGHSH, CDR2 LQKENI. CDR3 region: CASLGQVRDEQFF. For the CDR3, the DNA is TGTGCCAGCCTAGGACAGGTTCGGGATGAGCAGTTCTTC.

The rearrangement uses TRBV3-1 and TRBJ2-3, with TRBD2 as a possible D gene (5 bases). The CDR3 spans 14 residues. V was clipped by 6 bases and J by 1 base, with 11 bases between them. CDR1 is LGHDT and CDR2 is YNNKEL in the germline V gene (reference sequence). This CDR3 reads CASRGGLGTDTQYF. The CDR3, as DNA: TGTGCCAGCAGGGGCGGGCTAGGCACAGATACGCAGTATTTT.

This clonotype has a handful of counts. This rearrangement joins TRBV20-1 to TRBJ2-4; perhaps TRBD2 as D (6 bases). Germline assignment: CDR1 DFQATT and CDR2 SNEGSKA (reference sequence). Trimming removed 0 bases at V and 0 bases at J, with 15 bases between. The CDR3 consists of 17 residues. In DNA, the CDR3 is TGCAGTGCTAGAGATCGGAGCGGGTGGGGAGCCAAAAACATTCAGTACTTC. Translated, it gives CSARDRSGWGAKNIQYF.

The V and J genes are TRBV18 and TRBJ2-1; D call uncertain. Per germline, CDR1 KGHSH and CDR2 LQKENI. V lost 2 bases and J 10 bases, leaving 12 bases between the germline ends. The CDR3 extends over 13 amino acids. The CDR3 spells CASSPDFRAEQFF. CDR3 in DNA: TGTGCCAGCTCACCAGATTTCCGGGCGGAGCAGTTCTTC.

The table lists this clonotype with a few counts. The V call is TRBV5-1, the J call TRBJ2-1, with 10 bases fitting TRBD2. Per germline, CDR1 SGHRS and CDR2 YFSETQ. CDR3 size: 15 residues. With 4 bases clipped from V and 9 bases from J, the junction kept 10 bases outside the gene matches. This CDR3 is CASSPIAGGFGEQFF. CDR3 in DNA: TGCGCCAGCAGCCCCATAGCGGGGGGATTCGGTGAGCAGTTCTTC.

Note on this clonotype: A read error may account for a junction end that differs from germline. The chain uses TRBV6-5 and TRBJ2-3; D is uncertain. This CDR3 is 15 amino acids long. Germline CDR1 and CDR2: MNHEY and SVGAGI. CDR3 DNA sequence: TGTGCCAGCAGTTACTCGAACAGCTACACAGATGCGCAGTATTTT. Amino acids: CASSYSNSYTDAQYF.

This clonotype was detected ten times or more. The V and J genes are TRBV7-6 and TRBJ2-5, with 9 bases identical to TRBD2. This CDR3 is 16 amino acids long. V was pared by 1 base and J by 0 bases, with 3 bases of the junction left unmatched. Germline-derived CDR1 and CDR2 are SGHVS and FNYEAQ. CDR3 region: CASSLGAGGYQETQYF. CDR3 bases: TGTGCCAGCAGCTTAGGAGCGGGAGGATACCAAGAGACCCAGTACTTC. Filled out from reference TRBV7-6 and TRBJ2-5, the complete variable domain reads GAGVSQSPRYKVTKRGQDVALRCDPISGHVSLYWYRQALGQGPEFLTYFNYEAQQDKSGLPNDRFSAERPEGSISTLTIQRTEQRDSAMYRCASSLGAGGYQETQYFGPGTRLLVL.

The gene calls are TRBV30 and TRBJ1-2; tentatively, D is TRBD1 (6 bases). This CDR3 has 14 residues. Germline lookup yields CDR1 GTSNPN and CDR2 SVGIG (reference sequence). Trimming left V 4 bases short and J 1 base short, with 13 bases between. For the CDR3, the DNA is TGTGCCTGGACTCGGGACACGGATAACTATGGCTACACCTTC. This translates into CAWTRDTDNYGYTF.

The J gene is TRBJ2-4, the V gene TRBV29-1, with D perhaps being TRBD1 or TRBD2 (5 bases each). Looked up from germline, CDR1 is SQVTM and CDR2 is ANQGSEA. This CDR3 comprises 15 residues. V was trimmed by 4 bases and J by 6 bases, leaving 19 bases between them. The CDR3: CSVAPPGLSPNIQYF. The CDR3 region has the DNA TGCAGCGTTGCCCCCCCGGGGCTTTCGCCAAACATTCAGTACTTC.

This clonotype was seen more than once but under ten times. This chain joins TRBV28 and TRBJ1-1; D is ambiguous. V was trimmed by 0 bases and J by 9 bases, leaving 8 bases between them. The CDR3 covers 12 residues. Germline V lookup: CDR1 MDHEN, CDR2 SYDVKM. The DNA for the CDR3 is TGTGCCAGCAGTTTATGGCCCGGGCAAGCTTTCTTT. This sequence encodes CASSLWPGQAFF.

The sample holds many counts of this clonotype. The V gene is TRBV7-2, the J gene TRBJ2-7; tentatively, D is TRBD1 (5 bases). Trimming pared 2 bases from V and 3 bases from J, leaving 23 bases between. Germline V gene data show CDR1 as SGHTA and CDR2 as FQGNSA. CDR3 length equals 18 residues. The CDR3 reads CASSLRYIGATTGYEQYF. In DNA, the CDR3 is TGTGCCAGCAGCTTAAGGTATATAGGGGCCACTACGGGCTACGAGCAGTACTTC.